This entry concerns a single T cell receptor beta chain. Many counts were recorded for this clonotype. The target of this receptor is not known. Base quality data are lacking; no much larger clone is found one base away. The germline V gene encodes CDR1 SGHTA and CDR2 FQGNSA. From V the trimming removes 0 bases and from J it removes 9 bases, while the gene matches leave 9 bases of the junction unaccounted for. The CDR3 runs 16 residues from the cysteine to the phenylalanine. The sequence is cut down to CDR3 DNA, 48 bases in frame from base 1. This sample is part of a study of T cell repertoires in cytomegalovirus infection (dated by TCRdb to the late 2010s). Context from the whole study: The HLA type of each donor mattered for the analysis, because public TCR beta signatures pointed to carriage of CMV infection along with the matching HLA type. The research as a whole found: The ex vivo response was dominated by HLA-C-restricted CMV-specific TCR beta clonotypes, which also provided the single most frequent clonotype in two of eight donors. In both this cohort and an independent roughly 400-donor cohort, the cumulative frequency of public TCR beta family members distinguished carriers of CMV infection plus the relevant HLA type.

Instrument on record: Illumina HiSeq 1500. In TCRdb, the public reads were trimmed at Q25 with fastp and aligned with MiXCR, with productive beta chains retained. Rows merge per CDR3 protein into single entries with the most common DNA and genes. The sample table shows over 250,000 distinct CDR3 sequences, and roughly a quarter are seen once. Approximately 15% of the sample rests with the top ten. The source is a human donor in good health (CMV status not recorded). Some clones in this sample may be carry-over from other donors' samples. The sequence is built from TRBV7-2 and TRBJ2-1, with 9 bases matching TRBD2. The sequencing input was PBMCs. The bases are TGTGCCAGCAGCTTAGCGGTTGCGGGACTAGCAGGTGAGCAGTTCTTC. It specifies CASSLAVAGLAGEQFF.